This passage covers 5 T cell receptor beta chains from one sample sequenced in a study of T cells in Graves' hyperthyroidism and ophthalmopathy. Amplified TCR beta CDR3 regions derived from RNA transcripts. HTBI primers were used for first-round RT-PCR of the TCR CDR3. TCRdb recomputed calls from the multiplex PCR reads with MiXCR, one row per CDR3 protein. In the table there are fewer than 500,000 distinct CDR3 sequences, approximately 15% of which are singletons. The material sequenced was blood. The receptors were sampled from a man aged 25-45 years with Graves' hyperthyroidism that later progressed to Graves' ophthalmopathy.

This clonotype was observed at least ten times. The chain links TRBV4-1 to TRBJ1-2, with a tentative D call TRBD1 (5 bases). The CDR3 runs 17 residues. The V gene's germline CDR1 is MGHRA and CDR2 YSYEKL. Trimming stripped 1 base from V and 6 bases from J, with 21 bases between. CDR3 region: CASSQGQLVLLYDGYTF. In DNA form, the CDR3 reads TGCGCCAGCAGCCAAGGACAGCTTGTTCTTCTGTATGATGGCTACACCTTC.

At least ten counts were recorded for this clonotype. V usage is TRBV7-9 and J usage is TRBJ2-5; 7 bases match TRBD2. This CDR3 is 17 amino acids long. The trim removed 3 bases at V and 2 bases at J, leaving 12 bases unmatched. Germline CDR1 reads SEHNR; CDR2 reads FQNEAQ (reference sequence). The CDR3 here is CASSFPSGTIPQETQYF. The CDR3 DNA reads TGTGCCAGCAGCTTCCCCTCCGGGACTATTCCTCAAGAGACCCAGTACTTC.

With respect to this clonotype: This may arise from a read error, as a much more abundant clone is one base away. This chain joins TRBV7-2 and TRBJ1-2, with TRBD1 identical over 9 bases. The V gene's germline CDR1 is SGHTA and CDR2 FQGNSA. The length of the CDR3 is 14 residues. The CDR3 DNA reads TGTGCCGGCAGCTTCCCGACAGGGGGGCGCGGCTACACCTTC. This sequence encodes CAGSFPTGGRGYTF.

This clonotype occurred many times. The rearrangement uses TRBV5-5 and TRBJ2-5; no definite D call. Looked up from germline, CDR1 is SGHKS and CDR2 is YYEKEE (reference sequence). The CDR3 has 14 residues. Trimming took 0 bases from V and 2 from J, leaving 8 bases between them. CDR3 in amino acids: CASSLVVKQETQYF. Written as DNA, the CDR3 is TGTGCCAGCAGCTTGGTGGTCAAACAAGAGACCCAGTACTTC. Combining the CDR3 with reference TRBV5-5 and TRBJ2-5 gives the whole variable domain DAGVTQSPTHLIKTRGQQVTLRCSPISGHKSVSWYQQVLGQGPQFIFQYYEKEERGRGNFPDRFSARQFPNYSSELNVNALLLGDSALYLCASSLVVKQETQYFGPGTRLLVL.

This clonotype was detected many times. V is TRBV15 and J is TRBJ1-1, with D uncertain. CDR1 and CDR2 from the germline V gene are LNHNV and YYDKDF (reference sequence). V was pared by 0 bases and J by 2 bases, with 10 bases between. CDR3 length: 15 residues. CDR3 nucleotide sequence: TGTGCCACCAGCAGAGAGAACCGGATCAACACTGAAGCTTTCTTT. Translating gives CATSRENRINTEAFF.